This T cell receptor (beta chain) was captured by sequencing in a study of T-cell memory formation after mild COVID-19. Researchers used 5'RACE with constant-segment primers to make TCR alpha and TCR beta cDNA libraries that carry sample barcodes and UMIs. TCRdb called the 5' RACE reads again in MiXCR, with one record for every CDR3 protein. Here the sample spans nearly 200,000 distinct CDR3 sequences, around 20% being singletons. This clonotype was observed a few times. Sequencing was carried out using PBMCs or a T cell subset sorted from them (not recorded which). This sequence originates from an adult woman who had mild COVID-19 (a few samples of this study predate the infection). Cell type and time point are not known.

DNA for the CDR3: TGTGCCAGCAGCCAAGACGATGGACGGTATGGAAACACCATATATTTT. Its protein is CASSQDDGRYGNTIYF. The rearrangement joins TRBV3-1 to TRBJ1-3; D is unclear. The germline gives CDR1 LGHDT, CDR2 YNNKEL (reference sequence). CDR3 size: 16 residues. V was pared by 0 bases and J by 3 bases, with 12 bases between.